Listed here is a single T cell receptor (beta chain). The antigen is unknown. A read error may produce the germline difference seen at one junction end. The data are from a study of response to subunit inactivated influenza vaccine. TCRdb called the RT-PCR reads again in MiXCR, with one record for every CDR3 protein. Here the sample spans roughly 700,000 distinct CDR3 sequences, 11% to 15% being singletons. This CDR3 comprises 13 residues. Germline-derived CDR1 and CDR2 are KGHSY and FQNENV. Whole-study findings and limits: Authors suggested few new T cells are recruited by each seasonal influenza vaccination.

This specimen consisted of PBMCs from blood, obtained roughly 15 days before vaccination. This TCR was recovered from a man between 45 and 60 years old who received an inactivated influenza vaccine. The chain joins TRBV16 to TRBJ1-2; TRBD1 might be the D (5 bases). CDR3 amino acids: CASSQGTEDGYSF. The CDR3 nucleotides read TGTGCCAGCAGCCAAGGGACCGAAGACGGCTACTCCTTC.